This T cell receptor (beta chain) was obtained from a study of graft-versus-host responses after intestinal transplantation. The CDR3 length is 15 residues. Germline V lookup: CDR1 SGHDN, CDR2 FVKESK. Notes on this clone: Antigen specificity is unknown. An end of the junction does not agree with germline; a read error may underlie this.

Using immunoSEQ multiplex PCR, the repertoire was profiled, and TCRdb retains in-frame clones only, with some absent. The repertoire holds more than 85,000 clones, roughly 90% seen once, with roughly 0.07% in the top ten. V usage is TRBV14 and J usage is TRBJ1-5; D is unclear. Sequenced here: unstimulated CD8+ T cells sorted from spleen or lymph node cells, sampled before transplant. This TCR was recovered from a human donor who was the organ donor for an intestinal transplant. This chain's CDR3 is CASNQGGRLNQPQHF. The CDR3 nucleotides are TGTGCCAGCAACCAAGGCGGGAGACTCAATCAGCCCCAGCATTTT.